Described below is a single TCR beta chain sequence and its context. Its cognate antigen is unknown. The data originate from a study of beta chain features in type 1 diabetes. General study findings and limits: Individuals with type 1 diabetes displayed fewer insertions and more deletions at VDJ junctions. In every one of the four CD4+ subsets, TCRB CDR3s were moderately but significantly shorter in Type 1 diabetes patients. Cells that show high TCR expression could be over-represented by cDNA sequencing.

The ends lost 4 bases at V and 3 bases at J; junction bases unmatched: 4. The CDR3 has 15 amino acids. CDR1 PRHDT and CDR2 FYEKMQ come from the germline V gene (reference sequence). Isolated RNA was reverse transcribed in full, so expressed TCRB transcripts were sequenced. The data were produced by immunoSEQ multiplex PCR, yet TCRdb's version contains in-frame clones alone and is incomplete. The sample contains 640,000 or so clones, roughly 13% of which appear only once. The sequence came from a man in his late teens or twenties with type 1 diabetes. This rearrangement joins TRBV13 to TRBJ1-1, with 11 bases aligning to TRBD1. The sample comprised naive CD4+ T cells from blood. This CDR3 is CASSSTDRGHTEAFF. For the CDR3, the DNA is TGTGCCAGCAGCTCAACGGACAGGGGGCACACTGAAGCTTTCTTT.